The entry below describes one T cell receptor beta chain. This sample stems from a study of T cell repertoires in cytomegalovirus infection. Germline V CDR1 and CDR2: KGHSH, LQKENI. V was cut by 5 bases and J by 5 bases, with 15 bases left in between. The CDR3 is 14 amino acids. TCRdb passed the reads through MiXCR, listing each CDR3 protein once. This table has about 490,000 distinct CDR3 sequences, approximately 10% appearing once. V usage is TRBV18 and J usage is TRBJ2-5; weak D call: TRBD1 (5 bases). The TCR sequence derives from a human donor in good health (CMV status not recorded). Some clones in this sample may be carry-over from other donors' samples. Input material: PBMCs. CDR3 in DNA: TGTGCCAGCTCAGCAAACCAGGGTGGGGAGACCCAGTACTTC. It encodes CASSANQGGETQYF.